The present TCR beta chain was sequenced within a study of cytomegalovirus exposure and HLA in healthy donors. On the study more broadly: A prior study identified 117 million unique TCR beta sequences from some 200 million T cells.

This clone was recorded once. Its antigen is unknown. Study-wide findings and caveats: CMV serostatus was the only immune exposure information that was available. Reportedly, a later analysis found an Asian-associated ancestry cluster had fewer N-insertions than the roughly 700-donor mean.

Germline V gene sequence: CDR1 SGDLS, CDR2 YYNGEE. The V gene lost 0 bases and the J gene lost 4 bases, with 10 bases spanning the gap. The CDR3 has 14 amino acids. 60 Vbeta and 13 Jbeta primers were used in PCR. Some clones are missing from TCRdb's copy, which holds only in-frame ones; the method was immunoSEQ multiplex PCR. The sample yields 130,000 or so clones, 73% seen once. Input material: PBMCs. This clonotype was obtained from a middle-aged woman in good health and CMV-seropositive. The rearrangement uses TRBV9 and TRBJ1-2; TRBD1 might be the D (6 bases). CDR3 amino acids: CASSVALDSYGYTF. The CDR3 DNA reads as TGTGCCAGCAGCGTAGCCCTGGACAGCTATGGCTACACCTTC.